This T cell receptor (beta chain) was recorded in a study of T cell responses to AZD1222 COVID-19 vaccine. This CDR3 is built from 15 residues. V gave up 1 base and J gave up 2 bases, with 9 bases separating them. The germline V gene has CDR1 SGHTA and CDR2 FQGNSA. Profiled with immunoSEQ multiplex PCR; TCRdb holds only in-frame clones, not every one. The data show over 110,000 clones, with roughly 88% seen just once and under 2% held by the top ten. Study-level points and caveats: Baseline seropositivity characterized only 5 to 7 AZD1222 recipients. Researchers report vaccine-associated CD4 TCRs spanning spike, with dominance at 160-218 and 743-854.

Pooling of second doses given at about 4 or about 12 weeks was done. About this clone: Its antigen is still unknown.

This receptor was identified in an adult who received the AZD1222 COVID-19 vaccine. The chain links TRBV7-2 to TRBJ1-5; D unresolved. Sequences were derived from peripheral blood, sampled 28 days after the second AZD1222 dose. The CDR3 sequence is CASSLDAMGNQPQHF. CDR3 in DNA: TGTGCCAGCAGCTTAGACGCGATGGGCAATCAGCCCCAGCATTTT. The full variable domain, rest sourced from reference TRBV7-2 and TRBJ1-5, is GAGVSQSPSNKVTEKGKDVELRCDPISGHTALYWYRQSLGQGLEFLIYFQGNSAPDKSGLPSDRFSAERTGGSVSTLTIQRTQQEDSAVYLCASSLDAMGNQPQHFGDGTRLSIL.